This T cell receptor beta chain was captured in a study of T-cell reconstitution after alpha-beta-depleted transplantation in children. Study conclusions and caveats: Several patients had high TCRbeta diversity at day 60; it came from surviving recipient T cells and thymic progenitors. About two months after transplant, alpha-beta T cells reportedly came from several hundred expanded graft clones. Newly generated T cells supplied most T-cell counts and diversity one year post-transplant.

Trimming removed 0 bases from V and 2 bases from J; junction bases left unmatched: 2. Germline CDR1 MNHEY, CDR2 SVGAGI. This CDR3 is built from 16 residues. Library preparation (for TCRbeta) was performed with unique molecular identifiers. Using its own MiXCR run on the PCR reads, TCRdb lists one record per CDR3 protein. Of about 980,000 distinct CDR3 sequences in the sample, about 30% are singletons; the top ten hold more than 25%. With regard to this clonotype: The antigen is not known.

The chain employs TRBV6-5 and TRBJ2-7, with TRBD2 matching over 12 bases. The source is a boy younger than two who had a stem cell transplant for SCID, so the T cells may come from the graft donor. Here the sequenced sample was PBMCs, mostly from graft donor cells, taken 360 days after TCRalphabeta/CD19-depleted stem cell transplant. The CDR3 is CASSYSASGGAYEQYF. The CDR3 nucleotides are TGTGCCAGCAGTTACTCCGCTAGCGGGGGGGCCTACGAGCAGTACTTC.